The sequence of this TCR beta chain was determined in a study of blood T cell repertoires in COVID-19 (dated by TCRdb to about 2020). Looking at the study overall: Collaborator samples came from the United States, Italy and Spain and covered acute and convalescent phases of COVID-19. The material from the prospective study consisted of cDNA or gDNA derived from T cells, B-cell-depleted T cells, or PBMCs. Deeply sampled blood TCRbeta repertoires from subjects exposed to, actively infected with, or recovered from COVID-19 were included in the dataset. The repertoires were made available in a free public database intended to serve as a resource for research on the immune response to SARS-CoV-2. Samples came from the ongoing ImmuneRACE study (first 160 participants) plus 1,254 subjects from 6 global collaborators. A de-identified subject ID, COVID-19 status, age in years and sex were almost always included in the sample metadata. Where available, HLA class I and class II types were obtained from metadata supplied by the sample provider rather than from assay-based typing. What the study reported, not specific to this receptor: The amount of clinical and demographic metadata varied by source and participant and was provided uncurated.

From cysteine to phenylalanine, the CDR3 is 16 amino acids long. CDR3 DNA only is kept here, 48 bases in frame from base 1. V ends up 4 bases short and J 1 base short, with an unmatched junction base count of 8. Each collaborating institution followed its own protocols to collect whole blood in K2EDTA tubes. For TCRbeta analysis, collaborator samples were shipped as frozen whole blood, as isolated PBMCs, or as DNA extracted from either sample type. Concerning this clone itself: What this receptor recognizes is not known. No much larger clonotype is one base removed from it; base qualities were not supplied.

The immunoSEQ Assay, a bias-controlled multiplex PCR, was used to amplify TCRbeta CDR3 regions from genomic DNA. The original pipeline was this. Nucleated cell counts per sample were estimated from amplification of reference gene primers within the assay. Sequence reads were collapsed and filtered to measure the absolute abundance of every unique TCRbeta CDR3 rearrangement. For each sample, productive Simpson clonality was calculated as the square root of Simpson's diversity index across productive rearrangements. TCRdb holds this immuneACCESS table with in-frame rearrangements only. Some clones are missing; in checked studies, unresolved V genes explain under half, and the rest has no known cause. Clone size and the V and J calls come from that table; the DNA yielded D and trimming. In all, the sample holds about 97,000 clones, and just under 90% of those were seen once. Clones ranked in the top ten supply roughly 14% of the sample.

The sequence derives from a human donor in a cohort sampled during active COVID-19. Recombination linked TRBV23-1 to TRBJ2-5, with 8 central nucleotides matching TRBD2. TRBV23-1 is placed among ORFs of uncertain function. The sequencing sample was made of peripheral blood. The CDR3 sequence is CASSLPPTSAQETQYF. The DNA sequence follows: TGCGCCAGCAGTCTCCCACCGACTAGCGCCCAAGAGACCCAGTACTTC.